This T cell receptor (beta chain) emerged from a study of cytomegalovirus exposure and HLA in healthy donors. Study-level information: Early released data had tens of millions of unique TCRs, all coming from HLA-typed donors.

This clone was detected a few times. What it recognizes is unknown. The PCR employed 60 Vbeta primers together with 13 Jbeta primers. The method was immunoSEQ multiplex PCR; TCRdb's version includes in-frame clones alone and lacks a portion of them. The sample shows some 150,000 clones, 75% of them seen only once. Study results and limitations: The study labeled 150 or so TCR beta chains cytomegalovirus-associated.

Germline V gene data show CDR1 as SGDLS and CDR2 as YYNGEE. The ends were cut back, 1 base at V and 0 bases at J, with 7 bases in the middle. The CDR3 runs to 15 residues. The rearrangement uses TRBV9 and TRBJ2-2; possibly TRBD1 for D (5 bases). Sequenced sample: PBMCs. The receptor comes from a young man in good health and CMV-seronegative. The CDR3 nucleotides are TGTGCCAGCAGCGTATGGGGCACGAACACCGGGGAGCTGTTTTTT. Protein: CASSVWGTNTGELFF.